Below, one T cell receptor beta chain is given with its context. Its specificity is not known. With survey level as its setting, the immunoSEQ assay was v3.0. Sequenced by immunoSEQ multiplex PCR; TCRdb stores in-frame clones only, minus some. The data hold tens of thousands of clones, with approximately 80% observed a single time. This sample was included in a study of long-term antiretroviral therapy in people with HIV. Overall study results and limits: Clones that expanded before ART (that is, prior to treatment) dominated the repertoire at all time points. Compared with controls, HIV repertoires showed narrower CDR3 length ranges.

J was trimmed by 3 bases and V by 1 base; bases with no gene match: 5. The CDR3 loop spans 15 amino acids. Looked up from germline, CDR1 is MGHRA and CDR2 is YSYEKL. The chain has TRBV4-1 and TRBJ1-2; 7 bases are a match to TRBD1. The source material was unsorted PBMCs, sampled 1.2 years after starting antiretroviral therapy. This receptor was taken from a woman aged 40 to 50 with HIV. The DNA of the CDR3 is TGCGCCAGCAGCCAAGGAACCGGGACAGACTATGGCTACACCTTC. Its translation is CASSQGTGTDYGYTF.